The next 19 T cell receptor beta chains were all read from a single sample in a study of blood T cell repertoires in COVID-19. Measured with immunoSEQ multiplex PCR; TCRdb has only the in-frame clones, and not every one. This table has fewer than 250,000 clones, less than 90% appearing once. Sequencing was done on a sample of peripheral blood. Every receptor here comes from a man between 40 and 49 years old with acute or convalescent COVID-19.

This chain uses TRBV4-1 with TRBJ1-2, with TRBD1 matching over 7 bases. V dropped 4 bases and J dropped 1; count of bases not matched to a gene: 12. Germline V gene lookup returns CDR1 MGHRA and CDR2 YSYEKL. The length of the CDR3 is 17 residues. The CDR3 coding sequence is TGCGCCAGCAGCCCATTAGGAACAGGGGCCGTTAACTATGGCTACACCTTC. Translation gives CASSPLGTGAVNYGYTF.

CDR3 region: CASSLRLASYEQYF. CDR3 sequence (DNA): TGTGCCAGCAGCTTGAGACTAGCATCCTACGAGCAGTACTTC. The chain couples TRBV5-6 to TRBJ2-7, with TRBD2 identical over 7 bases. The germline V gene encodes CDR1 SGHDT and CDR2 YYEEEE. The V segment lost 1 base and the J segment 1 base; nucleotides outside the gene matches: 2. There are 14 residues in the CDR3.

This clone was recorded a few times. The rearrangement joins TRBV5-1 to TRBJ2-2; D uncertain. CDR1 and CDR2 (germline): SGHRS, YFSETQ. Trimming removed 0 bases at V and 5 bases at J, with 8 bases between. This CDR3 is built from 14 residues. The CDR3 is CASSLDKKTGELFF. The CDR3 nucleotides are TGCGCCAGCAGCTTGGATAAAAAAACCGGGGAGCTGTTTTTT.

The rearrangement joins TRBV29-1 to TRBJ2-7, with TRBD2 identical over 9 bases. This CDR3 spans 16 amino acids. After removal of 3 bases from V and 6 bases from J, the junction contained 15 bases not matched to a gene. Germline V gives CDR1 SQVTM, CDR2 ANQGSEA. The CDR3 DNA reads as TGCAGCGTTGATGTGGCGGGAGGGCCCTCCCCGAGCGAGCAGTACTTC. It yields the protein CSVDVAGGPSPSEQYF.

The V and J genes are TRBV27 and TRBJ1-1, with 9 bases aligning to TRBD1. V gave up 2 bases and J gave up 3 bases; unmatched junction bases: 4. CDR1 MNHEY and CDR2 SMNVEV come from the germline V gene (reference sequence). This CDR3 comprises 15 residues. The CDR3 region has the DNA TGTGCCAGCAGTTTAAACAGGGGGCCGGACACTGAAGCTTTCTTT. Translation: CASSLNRGPDTEAFF.

The chain is built from TRBV24-1 and TRBJ2-2; weak D call: TRBD2 (5 bases). Per the germline V gene, CDR1 is KGHDR and CDR2 is SFDVKD. V was trimmed by 5 bases and J by 0 bases, leaving 15 bases between them. The CDR3 contains 17 residues. The CDR3 DNA follows: TGTGCCACCAGTGCCTCCTACGGGGTTCCGAACACCGGGGAGCTGTTTTTT. Translating it yields CATSASYGVPNTGELFF.

The chain recombines TRBV2 with TRBJ2-3; TRBD1 matches at 7 bases. V shed 4 bases and J 1 base; nucleotides not matched to a gene: 14. Germline lookup yields CDR1 SNHLY and CDR2 FYNNEI. The CDR3 covers 18 residues. The CDR3 sequence: CASSGSEKGATRTDTQYF. The CDR3 nucleotides are TGTGCCAGCAGTGGTTCGGAAAAGGGGGCCACCCGCACAGATACGCAGTATTTT.

V and J are TRBV7-6 and TRBJ1-2; 8 bases are a match to TRBD1. The germline gives CDR1 SGHVS, CDR2 FNYEAQ. CDR3 length equals 15 residues. Trimming removed 4 bases from V and 0 bases from J; junction bases left unmatched: 4. The CDR3, as DNA: TGTGCCAGCAGCTCCTCAGGGGGCCCTAACTATGGCTACACCTTC. Translation gives CASSSSGGPNYGYTF.

The chain is built from TRBV27 and TRBJ2-1; 7 bases align to TRBD2. Per the germline V gene, CDR1 is MNHEY and CDR2 is SMNVEV (reference sequence). This CDR3 has 15 amino acids. Germline trimming cut 7 bases from V and 0 bases from J; bases unmatched to any gene: 6. This CDR3 is CASTSERDSYNEQFF. DNA for the CDR3: TGTGCCAGCACCTCCGAGCGGGACTCCTACAATGAGCAGTTCTTC.

The rearrangement joins TRBV5-1 to TRBJ1-1; D call uncertain. There are 15 residues in the CDR3. Trimming stripped 1 base from V and 7 bases from J, with 17 bases between. Per the germline V gene, CDR1 is SGHRS and CDR2 is YFSETQ. For the CDR3, the DNA is TGCGCCAGCAGCTTGTCCCTCGGAGGAGAAAATGAAGCTTTCTTT. Translating gives CASSLSLGGENEAFF.

V usage is TRBV3-1 (or the pseudogene TRBV3-2) and J usage is TRBJ2-2; D not resolved. Looked up from germline, CDR1 is LGHDT and CDR2 is YNNKEL (reference sequence). V was clipped by 0 bases and J by 7 bases, with 9 bases between them. The CDR3 loop spans 14 amino acids. The CDR3 nucleotides are TGTGCCAGCAGCCAAGATTCGGGTATCGGGGAGCTGTTTTTT. Translating gives CASSQDSGIGELFF.

The V call is TRBV7-8, the J call TRBJ2-3; TRBD1 matches at 7 bases. CDR1 is SGHVS and CDR2 is FQNEAQ in the germline V gene. Trimming took 5 bases from V and 0 from J; bases not matched to a gene: 11. The CDR3 extends over 17 amino acids. CDR3 sequence: CASSLRQGVSSTDTQYF. The CDR3 DNA is TGTGCCAGCAGCCTCCGACAGGGCGTTTCTAGCACAGATACGCAGTATTTT.

The chain joins TRBV27 to TRBJ2-7; TRBD2 aligns across 9 bases. J was trimmed by 1 base and V by 4 bases; bases with no gene match: 8. This CDR3 has 16 amino acids. CDR1 MNHEY and CDR2 SMNVEV come from the germline V gene (reference sequence). CDR3 sequence: CASSSSGLARSYEQYF. The CDR3 DNA sequence: TGTGCCAGCAGTTCCTCCGGACTAGCGAGGTCCTACGAGCAGTACTTC.

The chain links TRBV7-3 to TRBJ2-1; TRBD2 aligns across 8 bases. J lost 4 bases, V lost 6 bases, and 8 bases had no gene match. CDR3 length: 15 amino acids. From germline, CDR1 is SGHTA and CDR2 FQGTGA. The CDR3 is CASRFSGKSYNEQFF. The CDR3 DNA reads as TGTGCCAGCAGATTTAGCGGGAAGTCGTACAATGAGCAGTTCTTC.

V gene TRBV3-1 (or the pseudogene TRBV3-2) combines with J gene TRBJ2-7; 7 nucleotides align to TRBD1. The CDR3 loop spans 13 amino acids. Germline CDR1 LGHDT, CDR2 YNNKEL (reference sequence). J lost 6 bases, V lost 1 base, and 3 bases had no gene match. CDR3 coding DNA: TGTGCCAGCAGCCAAGCGACAGGGACCGAGCAGTACTTC. It yields the protein CASSQATGTEQYF.

V is TRBV6-6 and J is TRBJ2-2, with TRBD1 identical over 8 bases. The V segment lost 6 bases and the J segment 4 bases; nucleotides outside the gene matches: 10. There are 16 residues in the CDR3. Looked up from germline, CDR1 is MNHNY and CDR2 is SVGAGI (reference sequence). The CDR3 bases are TGTGCCAGCAGCTACACCAGACAGGGGCCCACCGGGGAGCTGTTTTTT. Its protein is CASSYTRQGPTGELFF.

This rearrangement joins TRBV5-8 to TRBJ2-7, with 7 bases identical to TRBD1. This CDR3 is built from 13 residues. The V gene end was trimmed by 0 bases and the J gene end by 5 bases; junction bases not matched to a gene: 2. Germline values: CDR1 SGHTS, CDR2 YDEGEE. CDR3 loop: CASSLGDRDEQYF. CDR3 coding DNA: TGTGCCAGCAGCTTGGGTGACAGGGACGAGCAGTACTTC.

The chain combines TRBV5-1 with TRBJ2-3, with TRBD2 matching 12 bases. The CDR3 consists of 19 residues. Germline assignment: CDR1 SGHRS and CDR2 YFSETQ. J gave up 0 bases and V 0 bases, and 8 bases lay outside the gene matches. CDR3 protein: CASSLAATSGGRSTDTQYF. CDR3 coding DNA: TGCGCCAGCAGCTTGGCCGCAACTAGCGGGGGGAGGAGCACAGATACGCAGTATTTT. Looking up the rest from reference TRBV5-1 and TRBJ2-3 gives the full variable domain: KAGVTQTPRYLIKTRGQQVTLSCSPISGHRSVSWYQQTPGQGLQFLFEYFSETQRNKGNFPGRFSGRQFSNSRSEMNVSTLELGDSALYLCASSLAATSGGRSTDTQYFGPGTRLTVL.

J is TRBJ2-2 and V is TRBV7-6; 7 bases are shared with TRBD1. Germline CDR1 and CDR2: SGHVS and FNYEAQ. CDR3 length: 15 amino acids. V lost 5 bases and J lost 6; bases outside the gene matches: 9. The DNA for the CDR3 is TGTGCCAGCAGCCGAGGGGGCCAATTGTCCGGGGAGCTGTTTTTT. Amino acids: CASSRGGQLSGELFF.